The rows below give T cell receptor beta chains drawn from one sample of a study of blood T cells in healthy people across ages. TCRdb independently ran MiXCR on the 5' RACE reads; one entry per CDR3 protein. The data contain some 1.5 million distinct CDR3 sequences, about 28% of them singletons. Material: blood. The receptors here all came from a woman aged 25 to 39 in good health. Each CDR3 is given with its conserved first and last residue. The order of the fields is D gene, clone size, J gene, CDR3 length, V gene, CDR3 protein, CDR3 DNA. The D gene is left open where the match is weak. Only some rows state a clone size, as once, few, many or a class for expanded clones.

TRBD2	few	TRBJ2-5	15	TRBV5-1	CASSLEGLVYETQYF	TGCGCCAGCAGCTTGGAGGGACTAGTGTATGAGACCCAGTACTTC
TRBD2	many	TRBJ2-1	16	TRBV10-3	CAISDPTSGPSSEQFF	TGTGCCATCAGTGACCCAACTAGCGGGCCTTCCTCCGAGCAGTTCTTC
NA	many	TRBJ2-7	14	TRBV9	CASSSRDPSYEQYF	TGTGCCAGCAGCTCCCGGGACCCTAGCTACGAGCAGTACTTC
TRBD2	few	TRBJ2-5	14	TRBV5-1	CASSFSGRAETQYF	TGCGCCAGCAGCTTTAGCGGGAGGGCGGAGACCCAGTACTTC
NA	NA	TRBJ2-7	15	TRBV4-3	CASSQESRAANEQYF	TGCGCCAGCAGCCAGGAATCTAGAGCCGCCAACGAGCAGTACTTC
TRBD1	many	TRBJ2-7	14	TRBV7-2	CASSLVTGVNEQYF	TGTGCCAGCAGCTTAGTTACAGGGGTCAACGAGCAGTACTTC
NA	once	TRBJ1-4	13	TRBV7-9	CASSLGPSEKLFF	TGTGCCAGCAGCTTAGGTCCGTCAGAAAAACTGTTTTTT
NA	many	TRBJ2-3	10	TRBV2	CASQTDTQYF	TGTGCCAGCCAGACAGATACGCAGTATTTT
TRBD2	few	TRBJ2-5	14	TRBV20-1	CSAERGMYQETQYF	TGCAGTGCTGAGCGGGGGATGTACCAAGAGACCCAGTACTTC
NA	few	TRBJ2-6	17	TRBV9	CASSVISSPSGANVLTF	TGTGCCAGCAGCGTAATCTCTAGTCCCTCTGGGGCCAACGTCCTGACTTTC
NA	few	TRBJ1-5	15	TRBV10-3	CAISDTAVFNQPQHF	TGTGCCATCAGTGATACCGCAGTTTTCAATCAGCCCCAGCATTTT
NA	few	TRBJ2-1	13	TRBV20-1	CSAYRGAQNEQFF	TGCAGTGCTTATCGCGGGGCTCAAAATGAGCAGTTCTTC
NA	NA	TRBJ1-2	14	TRBV5-1	CASSSYTRQDGYTF	TGCGCCAGCAGCTCATACACACGACAGGATGGCTACACCTTC
TRBD2	NA	TRBJ2-5	16	TRBV5-6	CASSPDWGGGEETQYF	TGTGCCAGCAGCCCAGACTGGGGCGGGGGGGAAGAGACCCAGTACTTC
TRBD2	few	TRBJ2-7	14	TRBV18	CASSLSSGLYEQYF	TGTGCCAGCTCACTGTCTAGCGGCCTCTACGAGCAGTACTTC
TRBD2	NA	TRBJ2-7	15	TRBV27	CASSLSKAGVYEQYF	TGTGCCAGCAGTTTATCTAAGGCGGGAGTTTACGAGCAGTACTTC
NA	NA	TRBJ2-1	16	TRBV27	CASSLSHRTYDNEQFF	TGTGCCAGCAGTTTATCCCATAGAACTTACGACAATGAGCAGTTCTTC
TRBD1	few	TRBJ1-2	16	TRBV5-1	CASSLSGGRSNYGYTF	TGCGCCAGCAGCTTGTCAGGGGGCCGATCTAACTATGGCTACACCTTC
NA	NA	TRBJ2-7	13	TRBV27	CASIQSGGTEQYF	TGTGCCAGCATCCAAAGTGGAGGGACCGAGCAGTACTTC
TRBD2	NA	TRBJ2-7	16	TRBV12-3/TRBV12-4	CASNMGTSGRAYEQYF	TGTGCCAGCAACATGGGGACTAGCGGGAGGGCCTACGAGCAGTACTTC
TRBD1	NA	TRBJ2-7	15	TRBV7-8	CASSKGTGGINEQYF	TGTGCCAGCAGCAAAGGGACAGGGGGCATCAATGAGCAGTACTTC
NA	few	TRBJ1-1	14	TRBV7-9	CASSLEGPFSEAFF	TGTGCCAGCAGCTTAGAGGGGCCTTTCTCTGAAGCTTTCTTT
NA	NA	TRBJ2-5	9	TRBV4-3	CASSQGLAF	TGCGCCAGCAGCCAAGGTCTAGCTTTC
NA	few	TRBJ2-5	13	TRBV15	CATSRDSEETQYF	TGTGCCACCAGCAGAGATTCGGAAGAGACCCAGTACTTC
TRBD1	NA	TRBJ2-6	20	TRBV9	CASSVDPHRDRGQGANVLTF	TGTGCCAGCAGCGTAGACCCACACCGGGACAGGGGGCAAGGGGCCAACGTCCTGACTTTC
NA	once	TRBJ1-1	16	TRBV5-1	CASSLARDGVNTEAFF	TGCGCCAGCAGCTTGGCCCGCGATGGGGTGAACACTGAAGCTTTCTTT
NA	NA	TRBJ2-3	13	TRBV6-1	CAVGVPSTDTQYF	TGTGCCGTCGGGGTTCCCTCCACAGATACGCAGTATTTT
TRBD1	NA	TRBJ2-3	15	TRBV7-9	CASSFRTGDTDTQYF	TGTGCCAGCAGCTTCCGGACAGGGGACACAGATACGCAGTATTTT
NA	many	TRBJ2-1	11	TRBV29-1	CSGGGYNEQFF	TGCAGCGGGGGCGGGTACAATGAGCAGTTCTTC
NA	NA	TRBJ2-7	12	TRBV5-6	CASSLTVGEQYF	TGTGCCAGCAGCTTGACCGTGGGCGAGCAGTACTTC
NA	NA	TRBJ2-6	18	TRBV3-1	CASSHSYRVDTGANVLTF	TGTGCCAGCAGCCATTCCTATAGGGTGGATACTGGGGCCAACGTCCTGACTTTC
NA	NA	TRBJ1-1	11	TRBV7-9	CASRQRAEAFF	TGTGCCAGCAGACAACGGGCTGAAGCTTTCTTT
NA	NA	TRBJ2-7	15	TRBV27	CASSMGQGPSYEQYF	TGTGCCAGCAGTATGGGGCAGGGGCCTTCCTACGAGCAGTACTTC
NA	many	TRBJ1-4	15	TRBV3-1	CASSSAFGTNEKLFF	TGTGCCAGCAGCTCCGCGTTTGGAACTAATGAAAAACTGTTTTTT
NA	NA	TRBJ1-6	14	TRBV3-1	CASSPRSGGSPLHF	TGTGCCAGCAGCCCACGATCCGGGGGGTCACCCCTCCACTTT
NA	NA	TRBJ2-7	14	TRBV5-1	CASSLEGLSDEQYF	TGCGCCAGCAGCTTGGAAGGATTGAGCGACGAGCAGTACTTC
TRBD1	NA	TRBJ2-5	16	TRBV5-6	CASSYLQGSRGETQYF	TGTGCCAGCAGCTACTTACAGGGGAGCCGGGGCGAGACCCAGTACTTC
NA	few	TRBJ1-2	13	TRBV29-1	CSGLMTANYGYTF	TGCAGCGGACTGATGACGGCTAACTATGGCTACACCTTC
NA	few	TRBJ1-5	12	TRBV20-1	CSARFSNQPQHF	TGCAGTGCTAGATTTAGCAATCAGCCCCAGCATTTT
NA	NA	TRBJ2-1	15	TRBV5-5	CASSYDSSSYNEQFF	TGTGCCAGCAGCTATGACAGCAGCTCCTACAATGAGCAGTTCTTC
NA	NA	TRBJ1-4	13	TRBV29-1	CSAGDGHNEKRFF	TGCAGCGCGGGGGACGGCCATAATGAAAAGCGGTTTTTT
NA	NA	TRBJ2-3	14	TRBV4-1	CASSQDQRVDTQYF	TGCGCCAGCAGCCAAGATCAGAGGGTAGATACGCAGTATTTT
NA	few	TRBJ2-1	16	TRBV3-1	CASSRAPLVSYNEQFF	TGTGCCAGCAGCCGGGCTCCATTAGTCTCCTACAATGAGCAGTTCTTC
NA	few	TRBJ2-3	15	TRBV6-1	CASRGGRRARDTQYF	TGTGCCAGCAGGGGGGGGCGCCGAGCACGAGATACGCAGTATTTT
NA	NA	TRBJ2-3	15	TRBV6-5	CASSDSLDGTDTQYF	TGTGCCAGCAGTGACTCGCTAGACGGCACAGATACGCAGTATTTT
TRBD1	NA	TRBJ1-4	14	TRBV12-5	CASGDGTANEKLFF	TGTGCTAGTGGAGACGGGACAGCTAATGAAAAACTGTTTTTT
TRBD2	NA	TRBJ2-1	14	TRBV20-1	CSADRGLARNEQFF	TGCAGTGCTGATAGGGGACTAGCGAGAAATGAGCAGTTCTTC
NA	few	TRBJ2-1	12	TRBV7-2	CASSPLGPPGFF	TGTGCCAGCAGCCCCCTCGGGCCTCCAGGGTTCTTC
TRBD1	NA	TRBJ2-7	16	TRBV28	CASNQGQGSIAYEQYF	TGTGCCAGCAATCAGGGACAGGGGAGTATCGCCTACGAGCAGTACTTC
TRBD1	few	TRBJ1-5	14	TRBV12-5	CASGTGGRNQPQHF	TGTGCTAGTGGCACAGGGGGAAGGAATCAGCCCCAGCATTTT